This is a list of T cell receptor beta chains from one sample in a study of beta chain features in type 1 diabetes. Assay used: immunoSEQ multiplex PCR; TCRdb lists only in-frame clones, some missing. The sample includes about 120,000 clones, 15% to 20% of them seen just once. Sequences were obtained from central memory CD4+ T cells from blood. These receptors were taken from a man younger than 40 with type 1 diabetes. Each CDR3 is given with its conserved first and last residue. D genes are given only for firm matches. Clone size is given for some rows only: seen once, a few or many times, or a class if the clone is expanded.

>TRBV6-5|-|-|TRBJ1-2|14
TGTGCCAGCAGCCCCGGGGGCCGATCCTATGGCTACACCTTC
CASSPGGRSYGYTF
>TRBV7-2|-|few|TRBJ1-5|14
TGTGCCAGCAGCCCCGGACAGCCCAATCAGCCCCAGCATTTT
CASSPGQPNQPQHF
>TRBV4-3|-|-|TRBJ1-5|15
TGCGCCAGCAGCCAAGAAACAGGCACGAATCAGCCCCAGCATTTT
CASSQETGTNQPQHF
>TRBV7-2|TRBD2|-|TRBJ2-4|16
TGTGCCAGCAGCTTAGCTCTCGGACTAGCCCAGGACATTCAGTACTTC
CASSLALGLAQDIQYF
>TRBV10-3|-|-|TRBJ1-2|15
TGTGCCATCAGTGCCGATGACAGTCCTATCCGTGGCTACACCTTC
CAISADDSPIRGYTF
>TRBV4-3|TRBD1|-|TRBJ2-1|17
TGCGCCAGCAGCCAAGGCATGACAGGGAGTCCCTACAATGAGCAGTTCTTC
CASSQGMTGSPYNEQFF
>TRBV7-9|-|-|TRBJ2-5|12
TGTGCCAGCAGCTCCCCAGCGGAGACCCAGTACTTC
CASSSPAETQYF
>TRBV14|TRBD1|few|TRBJ2-2|15
TGTGCCAGCAGCCGGACAGGCTCTAACACCGGGGAGCTGTTTTTT
CASSRTGSNTGELFF
>TRBV2|TRBD1|many|TRBJ1-4|15
TGTGCCAGCAATCGGGACAGGGGAGCTAATGAAAAACTGTTTTTT
CASNRDRGANEKLFF
>TRBV30|-|few|TRBJ1-2|12
TGTGCCTGGAGTGTAAGGGGAAGTGGCTACACCTTC
CAWSVRGSGYTF
>TRBV30|TRBD1|-|TRBJ2-5|14
TGTGCCTGGAACGGACAGGGGATCGGAGAGACCCAGTACTTC
CAWNGQGIGETQYF
>TRBV5-1|-|few|TRBJ2-3|13
TGTGCCAGCAGCTCCTATGCTACAGATACGCAGTATTTT
CASSSYATDTQYF
>TRBV5-1|-|-|TRBJ1-4|15
TGCGCCAGCAGCATTGAGGCAGGAAGTTATGAAAAACTGTTTTTT
CASSIEAGSYEKLFF
>TRBV11-2|-|few|TRBJ2-3|14
TGTGCCAGCAGCTTGGGACTGTCCACAGATACGCAGTATTTT
CASSLGLSTDTQYF
>TRBV10-3|-|-|TRBJ1-1|13
TGTGCCATCAACCAGGACCCTTCTGCCGAAGCTTTCTTT
CAINQDPSAEAFF
>TRBV29-1|-|few|TRBJ2-7|14
TGCAGCGTTGTCTCCTTCTCTCAGGGAGGCGAGCAGTACTTC
CSVVSFSQGGEQYF
>TRBV5-4|-|-|TRBJ2-3|16
TGTGCCAGCAGCCCCCAGGGGCGGGGCATCACAGATACGCAGTATTTT
CASSPQGRGITDTQYF
>TRBV7-3|-|few|TRBJ2-5|16
TGTGCCAGCAGCCCAGGGGCAGGGCCCGGCCTGGAGACCCAGTACTTC
CASSPGAGPGLETQYF
>TRBV4-1|-|-|TRBJ2-3|14
TGCGCCAGCGGGGCCGGGACTTACACAGATACGCAGTATTTT
CASGAGTYTDTQYF
>TRBV7-6|-|-|TRBJ2-2|15
TGTGCCAGCAGCTTGCAACGCGTAGACACCGGGGAGCTGTTTTTT
CASSLQRVDTGELFF
>TRBV14|-|-|TRBJ1-1|15
TGTGCCAGCAGCCAAGACGAACTTATGAACACTGAAGCTTTCTTT
CASSQDELMNTEAFF
>TRBV9|-|-|TRBJ1-1|14
TGTGCCAGCAGCGTAGGAGGTTCGGACACTGAAGCTTTCTTT
CASSVGGSDTEAFF
>TRBV5-5|-|-|TRBJ2-7|14
TGTGCCAGCAGCCACTTCGATAAGCCCTACGAGCAGTACTTC
CASSHFDKPYEQYF
>TRBV7-2|TRBD1|-|TRBJ1-2|14
TGTGCCAGCAGCTTCAAGGGGGCCCTAACCAGCTACACCTTC
CASSFKGALTSYTF
>TRBV11-2|TRBD2|many|TRBJ2-7|13
TGTGCCAGCAGCCGGGAGGCATCCTACGAGCAGTACTTC
CASSREASYEQYF
>TRBV7-9|-|-|TRBJ2-3|12
TGTGCCAGCAGCTCTTCTCAGGCTACGCAGTATTTT
CASSSSQATQYF
>TRBV28|-|medium-sized|TRBJ1-2|13
TGTGCCAGCCAAGTCAGTCTTAACTATGGCTACACCTTC
CASQVSLNYGYTF
>TRBV11-2|-|many|TRBJ2-3|16
TGTGCCAGCAGCTCCAGTGCAGGGGCTAACACAGATACGCAGTATTTT
CASSSSAGANTDTQYF
>TRBV4-2|-|-|TRBJ2-1|14
TGTGCCAGCAGCCAATCTGAAGTATCCAATGAGCAGTTCTTC
CASSQSEVSNEQFF
>TRBV18|TRBD1|few|TRBJ2-1|13
TGTGCCAGCTCACGGGACAGGGATAATGAGCAGTTCTTC
CASSRDRDNEQFF
>TRBV10-3|-|many|TRBJ2-1|12
TGTGCCATCAGTGGTAGGGACAATGAGCAGTTCTTC
CAISGRDNEQFF
>TRBV28|-|-|TRBJ1-4|15
TGTGCCAGCAGCTCACCCAGGGGTATGGTTGAAAAACTGTTTTTT
CASSSPRGMVEKLFF
>TRBV6-5|-|few|TRBJ2-3|13
TGTGCCAGCACTAGTGGGAGCACAGATACGCAGTATTTT
CASTSGSTDTQYF
>TRBV6-1|-|-|TRBJ2-1|14
TGTGCCAGCTCCCTTCTACGGACGGGCAATGAGCAGTTCTTC
CASSLLRTGNEQFF
>TRBV6-1|-|few|TRBJ1-4|14
TGTGCCAGCAGTAATACGGGGCAGGGCGAAAAACTGTTTTTT
CASSNTGQGEKLFF
>TRBV7-3|-|-|TRBJ2-1|11
TGTGCCAGCAGCTTCGGCAATGAGCAGTTCTTC
CASSFGNEQFF
>TRBV4-2|-|-|TRBJ2-7|18
TGTGCCAGCAGCCAAGATCCCTTGGGGAAGAGCCCATCCTACGAGCAGTACTTC
CASSQDPLGKSPSYEQYF
>TRBV18|-|few|TRBJ1-6|14
TGTGCCAGCTCACCGACAGAGTATAATTCACCCCTCCACTTT
CASSPTEYNSPLHF
>TRBV29-1|-|-|TRBJ2-6|15
TGCAGCGTTATTAGGGCGGGGTCTGGGGCCAACGTCCTGACTTTC
CSVIRAGSGANVLTF
>TRBV10-3|-|-|TRBJ1-5|14
TGTGCCATCAGTGAGGAGTCAGGGTATCAGCCCCAGCATTTT
CAISEESGYQPQHF
>TRBV4-3|-|few|TRBJ1-1|13
TGCGCCAGCAGCCAAGAACAGAACACTGAAGCTTTCTTT
CASSQEQNTEAFF
>TRBV2|TRBD1|few|TRBJ1-6|14
TGTGCCAGCAGTGTCGGGACAGGGTTTTCACCCCTCCACTTT
CASSVGTGFSPLHF
>TRBV6-5|-|-|TRBJ2-3|13
TGTGCCAGCAGGGGGGGTAGCACAGATACGCAGTATTTT
CASRGGSTDTQYF
>TRBV28|-|-|TRBJ1-5|14
TGTGCCAGCAGTTTGTGGCAGGGTAGGCAGCCCCAGCATTTT
CASSLWQGRQPQHF
>TRBV25-1|-|-|TRBJ1-2|14
TGTGCCAGCAGTGCTGCGGGGCTAGGCTATGGCTACACCTTC
CASSAAGLGYGYTF
>TRBV7-8|TRBD2|few|TRBJ2-1|15
TGTGCCAGCAGCTTCGCGGGGGGACTTTACAATGAGCAGTTCTTC
CASSFAGGLYNEQFF
>TRBV7-9|-|few|TRBJ2-7|14
TGTGCCAGCAGCTTAATAGGGCAGGGCTACGAGCAGTACTTC
CASSLIGQGYEQYF
>TRBV2|-|-|TRBJ2-1|12
TGTGCCAGCAGTGCCGACTACGTTGGACAGTTCTTC
CASSADYVGQFF
>TRBV9|-|few|TRBJ2-5|13
TGTGCCAGCAGCGTAGGGAGTGGTGAGACCCAGTACTTC
CASSVGSGETQYF
>TRBV30|-|few|TRBJ1-2|13
TGTGCCGGGGAGCGGGGGCTCGGGTATGGCTACACCTTC
CAGERGLGYGYTF
>TRBV4-1|-|-|TRBJ2-7|15
TGCGCCAGCAGCCAAGATGCTCGGGTGGGGGGCGAGCAGTACTTC
CASSQDARVGGEQYF
>TRBV5-6|-|-|TRBJ2-5|14
TGTGCCAGCGGCAGAGGGACCGACCAAGAGACCCAGTACTTC
CASGRGTDQETQYF
>TRBV20-1|-|-|TRBJ1-5|11
TGCAGTGCCGGAGGACGGGGCCCCCAGCATTTT
CSAGGRGPQHF